Presented here are 28 T cell receptor beta chains from one specimen sequenced in a study of beta chain features in type 1 diabetes. Broader study findings: Shortening that was moderate but significant affected the TCRB CDR3s of Type 1 diabetes patients in all four CD4+ subsets.

Isolated RNA was reverse transcribed in full, so expressed TCRB transcripts were sequenced. TCRdb's copy holds only in-frame clones and misses some; the assay was immunoSEQ multiplex PCR. Seen here are roughly 100,000 clones, around 30% observed once, and the top ten hold under 0.55%. No antigen has been identified for these receptors. Sequencing was performed on central memory CD4+ T cells from blood. The receptors come from a woman aged 18-29 years with type 1 diabetes.

This chain connects TRBV10-1 to TRBJ2-2; 8 bases line up with TRBD1. The germline V gene encodes CDR1 WNHNN and CDR2 SYGVQD (reference sequence). The CDR3 runs to 14 residues. V shed 7 bases, J shed 2 bases, and the junction held 3 bases outside the gene matches. The CDR3 sequence: CASTDRVNTGELFF. The CDR3 DNA follows: TGCGCCAGCACGGACAGGGTAAACACCGGGGAGCTGTTTTTT.

This rearrangement joins TRBV7-2 to TRBJ2-5; 8 nucleotides align to TRBD1. V was pared by 6 bases and J by 2 bases, with 2 bases of the junction left unmatched. The CDR3 has 13 residues. Germline-derived CDR1 and CDR2 are SGHTA and FQGNSA. Written as DNA, the CDR3 is TGTGCCAGCAGGGGGACAGGACAAGAGACCCAGTACTTC. This encodes CASRGTGQETQYF.

This clone has a handful of counts. The gene calls are TRBV5-1 and TRBJ1-2; D is unclear. V dropped 4 bases and J dropped 1 base, with 14 bases sitting between them. This CDR3 spans 15 amino acids. Germline values: CDR1 SGHRS, CDR2 YFSETQ. The CDR3 loop is CASSANRGFNYGYTF. In DNA, the CDR3 is TGCGCCAGCAGCGCAAACCGGGGATTTAACTATGGCTACACCTTC.

The gene calls are TRBV4-3 and TRBJ1-2; TRBD1 is a possible D gene (6 bases). CDR3 length equals 17 residues. Germline CDR1 LGHNA, CDR2 YSLEER. Trimming removed 0 bases from V and 4 bases from J, with 18 bases in between. The DNA of the CDR3 is TGCGCCAGCAGCCAAGATCTCTTGTTAGGGGGATCCTATGGCTACACCTTC. It yields the protein CASSQDLLLGGSYGYTF.

The chain combines TRBV29-1 with TRBJ2-7, with 13 bases aligning to TRBD2. The CDR3 runs 14 residues. J lost 3 bases, V lost 6 bases, and 5 bases had no gene match. Germline CDR1 SQVTM, CDR2 ANQGSEA. CDR3 sequence: CSVGGTSGNYEQYF. The DNA of the CDR3 is TGCAGCGTGGGCGGGACTAGCGGGAACTACGAGCAGTACTTC.

The CDR3 protein is CSVERTGGTGELFF. The CDR3 region has the DNA TGCAGCGTTGAACGGACAGGGGGCACCGGGGAGCTGTTTTTT. The genes are TRBV29-1 and TRBJ2-2; 10 positions match TRBD1. CDR3 length: 14 residues. V lost 2 bases and J lost 4; bases outside the gene matches: 1. CDR1 is SQVTM, CDR2 ANQGSEA, per germline.

In its sample, this clone was seen a few times. This sequence joins TRBV7-3 and TRBJ2-7; 9 bases are a match to TRBD2. The length of the CDR3 is 16 residues. Trimming removed 5 bases from V and 4 bases from J; junction bases left unmatched: 12. Germline CDR1 SGHTA, CDR2 FQGTGA. CDR3 protein: CASSLGGGRAGYEQYF. CDR3 bases: TGTGCCAGCAGCCTAGGAGGCGGGAGGGCCGGGTACGAGCAGTACTTC.

The V call is TRBV5-4, the J call TRBJ1-1; no definite D call. There are 13 residues in the CDR3. The V end was cut by 5 bases, the J end by 1 base, with 9 bases between. In germline, CDR1 is SGHNT, CDR2 YYREEE (reference sequence). CDR3 nucleotides: TGTGCCAGCAGATCCCCCCGGAACACTGAAGCTTTCTTT. Protein: CASRSPRNTEAFF.

This clone was found a few times. The gene calls are TRBV5-1 and TRBJ2-1; D gene unclear. There are 12 residues in the CDR3. V lost 1 base and J lost 5, with 4 bases in between. The germline V gene encodes CDR1 SGHRS and CDR2 YFSETQ. The CDR3 reads CASSLTDNEQFF. The CDR3 DNA sequence: TGCGCCAGCAGCTTGACAGACAATGAGCAGTTCTTC. The entire variable domain, with the rest obtained from reference TRBV5-1 and TRBJ2-1, is as follows: KAGVTQTPRYLIKTRGQQVTLSCSPISGHRSVSWYQQTPGQGLQFLFEYFSETQRNKGNFPGRFSGRQFSNSRSEMNVSTLELGDSALYLCASSLTDNEQFFGPGTRLTVL.

In its sample, this clone was seen a few times. V and J are TRBV5-1 and TRBJ2-1; the D gene is possibly TRBD2 (6 bases). V shed 0 bases and J shed 8 bases, with 21 bases lying between them. Germline V gene lookup returns CDR1 SGHRS and CDR2 YFSETQ. This CDR3 is built from 17 residues. As DNA, the CDR3 is TGCGCCAGCAGCTTGGCCGCCCTAGCGCTCAAATCGGATGAGCAGTTCTTC. Its translation is CASSLAALALKSDEQFF. Looking up the rest from reference TRBV5-1 and TRBJ2-1 gives the full variable domain: KAGVTQTPRYLIKTRGQQVTLSCSPISGHRSVSWYQQTPGQGLQFLFEYFSETQRNKGNFPGRFSGRQFSNSRSEMNVSTLELGDSALYLCASSLAALALKSDEQFFGPGTRLTVL.

The V gene is TRBV4-3, the J gene TRBJ1-2; D is unclear. CDR3 length equals 14 residues. CDR1 and CDR2 from the germline V gene are LGHNA and YSLEER. Trimming removed 0 bases at V and 8 bases at J, with 13 bases between. CDR3 DNA sequence: TGCGCCAGCAGCCAAGATATCGGAGGGAAAGGCTACACCTTC. Encoded protein: CASSQDIGGKGYTF.

The chain couples TRBV5-1 to TRBJ2-7; 8 nucleotides match TRBD1. Germline V gene sequence: CDR1 SGHRS, CDR2 YFSETQ. This CDR3 comprises 13 residues. V shed 3 bases and J 6 bases; nucleotides not matched to a gene: 5. The DNA of the CDR3 is TGCGCCAGCAGCTCCGGACAGGGCGGCGAGCAGTACTTC. It codes for CASSSGQGGEQYF.

The V and J genes are TRBV28 and TRBJ2-1, with D perhaps matching TRBD2 (6 bases). The CDR3 loop spans 17 amino acids. V was shortened by 5 bases and J by 7 bases, with 24 bases between the two germline ends. Germline lookup yields CDR1 MDHEN and CDR2 SYDVKM. The chain's CDR3 is CASSPNAGTPQENEQFF. In DNA form, the CDR3 reads TGTGCCAGCAGTCCCAACGCCGGGACTCCTCAAGAGAATGAGCAGTTCTTC.

This clone was counted a few times. CDR3: CASSANSLAEETQYF. The CDR3 DNA follows: TGTGCCAGTAGTGCAAACTCACTAGCGGAAGAGACCCAGTACTTC. The chain recombines TRBV19 with TRBJ2-5; TRBD2 matches 8 bases. The germline V gene has CDR1 LNHDA and CDR2 SQIVND (reference sequence). V lost 5 bases and J lost 3; bases outside the gene matches: 8. The CDR3 is 15 residues long.

The V call is TRBV30, the J call TRBJ2-1, with 8 bases aligning to TRBD2. V lost 7 bases and J lost 4; bases outside the gene matches: 12. The CDR3 length is 15 residues. The germline gives CDR1 GTSNPN, CDR2 SVGIG (reference sequence). The CDR3 DNA follows: TGTGCCTCCAATCGATTTAGCGGGATTTACAATGAGCAGTTCTTC. Translating gives CASNRFSGIYNEQFF.

This clone was detected only a few times. The chain couples TRBV29-1 to TRBJ1-2, with 7 positions matching TRBD1. The CDR3 length is 14 residues. Germline V CDR1 and CDR2: SQVTM, ANQGSEA. The V and J ends lost 4 bases and 0 bases, in that order; junction bases with no gene match: 5. Here the CDR3 DNA reads TGCAGCGTTGCAATGGACAGGTCTAACTATGGCTACACCTTC. The encoded protein is CSVAMDRSNYGYTF.

V is TRBV19 and J is TRBJ1-1; a weak D match, TRBD1 (5 bases). The V gene's germline CDR1 is LNHDA and CDR2 SQIVND (reference sequence). V shed 4 bases and J shed 1 base, with 10 bases lying between them. The CDR3 length is 14 residues. CDR3 DNA sequence: TGTGCCAGTAGTAAACAGACAGCGAACACTGAAGCTTTCTTT. Translated, it gives CASSKQTANTEAFF.

This chain uses TRBV6-5 with TRBJ2-5; D perhaps matches TRBD1 (5 bases). Germline values: CDR1 MNHEY, CDR2 SVGAGI. V was clipped by 9 bases and J by 2 bases, with 16 bases between them. The CDR3 has 14 residues. The CDR3 protein is CASSSWTPQETQYF. The DNA for the CDR3 is TGTGCCAGTTCTTCCTGGACACCTCAAGAGACCCAGTACTTC.

This clone was seen a handful of times. J is TRBJ2-1 and V is TRBV7-9; 7 bases agree with TRBD1. This CDR3 is 14 amino acids long. V gave up 8 bases and J gave up 4 bases; unmatched junction bases: 8. Germline CDR1 SEHNR, CDR2 FQNEAQ (reference sequence). As DNA, the CDR3 is TGTGCCAGCCCGGCCGGGACAGCGTACAATGAGCAGTTCTTC. Amino acids: CASPAGTAYNEQFF.

This clone was seen a handful of times. The V gene is TRBV11-2, the J gene TRBJ2-2; 10 bases fit TRBD2. The CDR3 totals 17 residues. V lost 2 bases, J lost 4 bases, and 7 bases stayed unmatched. Germline loops: CDR1 SGHAT, CDR2 FQNNGV. This chain's CDR3 is CASSLTSGVSTTGELFF. CDR3 in DNA: TGTGCCAGCAGCTTAACTAGCGGGGTATCGACCACCGGGGAGCTGTTTTTT.

This clone occurred a few times. The chain combines TRBV9 with TRBJ2-3, with D unresolved. V was pared by 0 bases and J by 0 bases, with 5 bases between. Germline V gene lookup returns CDR1 SGDLS and CDR2 YYNGEE. The CDR3 sequence is 14 residues long. DNA for the CDR3: TGTGCCAGCAGCGTAGTTCCTAGCACAGATACGCAGTATTTT. Residues: CASSVVPSTDTQYF.

This clone has more than one count but fewer than ten. This chain connects TRBV19 to TRBJ1-1; possibly TRBD1 for D (5 bases). V was cut by 7 bases and J by 5 bases, with 17 bases left in between. The CDR3 is 14 residues long. Germline CDR1 reads LNHDA; CDR2 reads SQIVND (reference sequence). The CDR3 loop reads CASTPRGGRTEAFF. The CDR3 DNA sequence: TGTGCCAGTACCCCGCGCGGGGGAAGGACTGAAGCTTTCTTT.

The chain combines TRBV5-5 with TRBJ1-1, with 7 nucleotides matching TRBD1. V lost 4 bases to trimming and J lost 6 bases; unmatched junction nucleotides: 6. This CDR3 contains 13 residues. Germline V gene sequence: CDR1 SGHKS, CDR2 YYEKEE (reference sequence). The CDR3 reads CASSRGTVAEAFF. The CDR3 coding sequence is TGTGCCAGCAGCAGAGGGACAGTCGCTGAAGCTTTCTTT.

This clone appeared a few times. The rearrangement joins TRBV4-3 to TRBJ2-1; TRBD2 matches at 12 bases. The CDR3 loop spans 15 amino acids. With 4 bases clipped from V and 9 bases from J, the junction kept 7 bases outside the gene matches. Germline CDR1 LGHNA, CDR2 YSLEER. CDR3 amino acids: CASSRLAGGYGEQFF. CDR3 DNA: TGCGCCAGCAGCCGCCTAGCGGGAGGGTACGGTGAGCAGTTCTTC.

The chain is built from TRBV6-6 and TRBJ2-7; D might be TRBD2 (5 bases). The CDR3 contains 12 residues. Germline V gene sequence: CDR1 MNHNY, CDR2 SVGAGI (reference sequence). Trimming shortened V by 5 bases and J by 3 bases, and 8 bases separated the two germline ends. The CDR3: CASSPGNYEQYV. CDR3 DNA sequence: TGTGCCAGCAGTCCCGGGAACTACGAGCAGTACGTC.

This clone occurred a few times. The rearrangement uses TRBV7-7 and TRBJ2-5; TRBD1 matches at 9 bases. This CDR3 is 14 amino acids long. Germline trimming cut 5 bases from V and 4 bases from J; bases unmatched to any gene: 5. Germline loops: CDR1 SSHAT, CDR2 FNYEAQ (reference sequence). CDR3 protein: CASSPQGARETQYF. In DNA form, the CDR3 reads TGTGCCAGCAGCCCACAGGGGGCCCGAGAGACCCAGTACTTC.

The V call is TRBV9, the J call TRBJ2-2, with D possibly matching TRBD2 (6 bases). Per germline, CDR1 SGDLS and CDR2 YYNGEE. This CDR3 has 16 amino acids. V was shortened by 4 bases and J by 1 base, with 14 bases between the two germline ends. Written as DNA, the CDR3 is TGTGCCAGCAGCCATAGCGGCTTACAGAACACCGGGGAGCTGTTTTTT. Its translation is CASSHSGLQNTGELFF.

In this sample, this clone turned up a few times. The chain links TRBV28 to TRBJ2-5; TRBD2 matches 13 bases. Germline CDR1 is MDHEN and CDR2 is SYDVKM. The CDR3 is made up of 16 amino acids. V gave up 5 bases and J gave up 5 bases; unmatched junction bases: 8. CDR3 sequence reads: CASSPGLAGFVETQYF. CDR3 DNA sequence: TGTGCCAGCAGTCCGGGACTAGCGGGATTTGTTGAGACCCAGTACTTC. Looking up the rest from reference TRBV28 and TRBJ2-5 gives the full variable domain: DVKVTQSSRYLVKRTGEKVFLECVQDMDHENMFWYRQDPGLGLRLIYFSYDVKMKEKGDIPEGYSVSREKKERFSLILESASTNQTSMYLCASSPGLAGFVETQYFGPGTRLLVL.